Shown below are 15 T cell receptor beta chains from a single sample sequenced in a study of cytomegalovirus exposure and HLA in healthy donors. Use of 60 Vbeta and 13 Jbeta primers characterized the PCR. Here immunoSEQ multiplex PCR was the method, and the copy in TCRdb shows in-frame clones only, minus some. The sample contains about 120,000 clones, roughly 80% of which appear only once. The specimen was PBMCs. Receptor source: a man in his fifties or sixties in good health and CMV-seropositive.

J is TRBJ2-1 and V is TRBV6-4; tentatively, D is TRBD2 (6 bases). V was cut by 4 bases and J by 7 bases, with 20 bases left in between. The CDR3 runs 16 residues. Germline CDR1 reads MRHNA; CDR2 reads SNTAGT. In DNA form, the CDR3 reads TGTGCCAGCAGTGCCTCGCCCTTGACTAGACCAAATGAGCAGTTCTTC. Translating it yields CASSASPLTRPNEQFF.

The DNA for the CDR3 is TGTGCCATCAGTGAGTACATGAACACTGAAGCTTTCTTT. Translation gives CAISEYMNTEAFF. The chain combines TRBV10-3 with TRBJ1-1, with D unresolved. V was clipped by 1 base and J by 0 bases, with 3 bases between them. The CDR3 is 13 residues long. CDR1 and CDR2 (germline): ENHRY, SYGVKD.

The count of this clone is one. The chain uses TRBV5-4 and TRBJ2-7; 8 positions match TRBD1. CDR1 is SGHNT, CDR2 YYREEE, per germline (reference sequence). V lost 4 bases to trimming and J lost 6 bases; unmatched junction nucleotides: 9. CDR3 length: 14 residues. The CDR3 DNA sequence: TGTGCCAGCAGCAGGAACCCAGGGGGCGGCGAGCAGTACTTC. Amino acids: CASSRNPGGGEQYF. The full variable domain, completed using reference TRBV5-4 and TRBJ2-7, is ETGVTQSPTHLIKTRGQQVTLRCSSQSGHNTVSWYQQALGQGPQFIFQYYREEENGRGNFPPRFSGLQFPNYSSELNVNALELDDSALYLCASSRNPGGGEQYFGPGTRLTVT.

V gene TRBV19 combines with J gene TRBJ1-5; weak D call: TRBD1 (6 bases). The ends were cut back, 3 bases at V and 1 base at J, with 10 bases in the middle. The CDR3 runs 15 residues. The germline V gene encodes CDR1 LNHDA and CDR2 SQIVND (reference sequence). The CDR3 loop is CASSITGWSNQPQHF. DNA of the CDR3: TGTGCCAGTAGTATTACAGGGTGGAGCAATCAGCCCCAGCATTTT.

The CDR3 DNA is TGTGCCAGCAGGGGGGGTGGGACAGAACACCATACGCAGTATTTT. Protein product: CASRGGGTEHHTQYF. The chain employs TRBV2 and TRBJ2-3, with a tentative D call TRBD1 (7 bases). The CDR3 totals 15 residues. With 6 bases removed from V and 7 bases from J, the gap between germline ends came to 20 bases. Germline CDR1 is SNHLY and CDR2 is FYNNEI.

This chain links TRBV4-1 with TRBJ1-1, with D perhaps matching TRBD1 (6 bases). Trimming took off 1 base at V and 5 bases at J, with 20 bases between the two ends. Germline CDR1 reads MGHRA; CDR2 reads YSYEKL. The CDR3 length is 17 residues. The CDR3 is CASSQVYSGGLRTEAFF. For the CDR3, the DNA is TGCGCCAGCAGCCAAGTATACTCCGGGGGGCTGAGGACTGAAGCTTTCTTT.

The table lists this clone with a few counts. The gene calls are TRBV5-1 and TRBJ2-5, with D possibly matching TRBD1 (6 bases). Germline CDR1 and CDR2: SGHRS and YFSETQ. Deletions cut 2 bases from V and 5 bases from J, with 19 bases between. The CDR3 has 16 residues. The CDR3 DNA is TGCGCCAGCAGCTTCCTCGGCAGGGGCCAGGGGGAGACCCAGTACTTC. Translating gives CASSFLGRGQGETQYF.

The V gene is TRBV19, the J gene TRBJ2-7; D remains ambiguous. The ends were cut back, 1 base at V and 2 bases at J, with 12 bases in the middle. Germline lookup yields CDR1 LNHDA and CDR2 SQIVND (reference sequence). The CDR3 has 15 residues. CDR3 region: CASSIGTGPTYEQYF. The CDR3 coding sequence is TGTGCCAGTAGTATAGGTACGGGTCCCACCTACGAGCAGTACTTC.

A few counts support this clone. J is TRBJ1-5 and V is TRBV5-6; no firm D call. The CDR3 has 15 residues. CDR1 is SGHDT, CDR2 YYEEEE, per germline. V lost 1 base, J lost 1 base, and 9 bases lay in between. CDR3 in DNA: TGTGCCAGCAGCTTGCGGCAGGCCAGCAATCAGCCCCAGCATTTT. It is translated as CASSLRQASNQPQHF. The full variable domain, completed using reference TRBV5-6 and TRBJ1-5, is DAGVTQSPTHLIKTRGQQVTLRCSPKSGHDTVSWYQQALGQGPQFIFQYYEEEERQRGNFPDRFSGHQFPNYSSELNVNALLLGDSALYLCASSLRQASNQPQHFGDGTRLSIL.

This clone was counted a single time. The chain recombines TRBV2 with TRBJ2-3, with TRBD1 as a possible D gene (6 bases). Germline V CDR1 and CDR2: SNHLY, FYNNEI. The CDR3 totals 14 residues. Trimming took 6 bases from V and 0 from J, leaving 10 bases between them. The CDR3 region is CASRTGSSTDTQYF. The CDR3 DNA follows: TGTGCCAGCAGGACAGGCTCTAGCACAGATACGCAGTATTTT.

This clone was seen only a few times. The chain is built from TRBV2 and TRBJ2-1, with 8 positions matching TRBD2. From germline, CDR1 is SNHLY and CDR2 FYNNEI. This CDR3 spans 13 amino acids. Written as DNA, the CDR3 is TGTGCACGGGAGGGTAGCTCCTACAATGAGCAGTTCTTC. It translates to CAREGSSYNEQFF.

CDR3 amino acids: CASSLAGTSINNEQFF. CDR3 sequence (DNA): TGTGCCAGCAGCTTGGCCGGGACTAGTATAAACAATGAGCAGTTCTTC. This chain connects TRBV5-6 to TRBJ2-1, with 8 bases identical to TRBD2. The CDR3 has 16 residues. From germline, CDR1 is SGHDT and CDR2 YYEEEE. Losses at the gene ends were 0 bases for V and 5 bases for J; bases not matched to a gene: 7.

The chain employs TRBV7-9 and TRBJ2-5, with a possible D match to TRBD1 (5 bases). TRBJ2-7 explains the end of the DNA better; the J call may be wrong. Germline loops: CDR1 SEHNR, CDR2 FQNEAQ (reference sequence). This CDR3 region has 17 residues. CDR3 sequence (DNA): TGTGCCAGCAGCTCGAACCAGGGAATCAGGATTCTCTACGAGCAGTACTTC. It is translated as CASSSNQGIRILYEQYF.

This chain connects TRBV18 to TRBJ1-5; no firm D call. Germline lookup yields CDR1 KGHSH and CDR2 LQKENI. The CDR3 runs 15 residues. V was trimmed by 3 bases and J by 3 bases, leaving 12 bases between them. CDR3 sequence: CASSPGQANNQPQHF. The CDR3 DNA reads TGTGCCAGCTCACCTGGGCAGGCCAACAATCAGCCCCAGCATTTT.

Regarding this clone: The sample contains more than one DNA sequence encoding this CDR3. The rearrangement uses TRBV7-9 and TRBJ1-1; 8 positions match TRBD1. The CDR3 sequence is 14 residues long. Germline CDR1 SEHNR, CDR2 FQNEAQ (reference sequence). V lost 0 bases and J lost 8; bases outside the gene matches: 5. The CDR3 nucleotides are TGTGCCAGCAGCTTAGCCCCAGGGGGCACCGAAGCTTTCTTT. Translating gives CASSLAPGGTEAFF.